Below, 13 T cell receptor beta chains from the same sample are listed, as sequenced in a study of CD8+ T cells in alopecia areata. RNA was isolated and reverse transcribed to cDNA, the sequencing template. TCRdb keeps only in-frame clones here, not all; method: immunoSEQ multiplex PCR. The sample holds a few thousand clones, and no clone turns up only once. As to time point: mouse skin 6 weeks after grafting, around onset of hair loss. Sequencing was performed on skin, taken at week 6. Receptor source: a C3H/HeJ mouse with alopecia areata. This strain's MHC haplotype is H2-k.

There are a few counts of this clone. Gene names are the mouse ones. Sequencing ends 4 residues short of the CDR3 end; the germline J gene provides the rest. This chain links TRBV13-2 with TRBJ2-5; TRBD1 aligns across 12 bases. The CDR3 spans 15 residues. Germline CDR1 reads NNHNN; CDR2 reads SYGAGS (reference sequence). The CDR3 region is CASGAGTGGRDTQYF. The CDR3 DNA, read in part, is TGTGCCAGCGGTGCCGGGACAGGGGGCCGAGAC.

This clone came up many times. Germline and genes here are mouse. The CDR3 goes on 4 residues after the read ends, and that part is filled in from the germline J gene. V usage is TRBV31 and J usage is TRBJ1-2; 10 bases are a match to TRBD1. Looked up from germline, CDR1 is GKSSPN and CDR2 is SITVG. The CDR3 runs to 15 residues. After removal of 2 bases from V and 2 bases from J, the junction contained 5 bases not matched to a gene. The CDR3 spells CAWSIPGQGNSDYTF. Incomplete CDR3 DNA: TGTGCCTGGAGTATTCCGGGACAGGGGAACTCC.

This clone came up a few times. Mouse gene names and germline throughout. The read terminates 4 residues ahead of where the CDR3 ends, so the germline J gene completes it. V is TRBV15 and J is TRBJ2-7; 8 bases map to TRBD2. After removal of 3 bases from V and 0 bases from J, the junction contained 7 bases not matched to a gene. The CDR3 is 16 amino acids. From germline, CDR1 is SGHND and CDR2 FRSKSL. The CDR3 DNA, read in part, is TGTGCCAGCAGTTTTCGACACTGGGGGAACTCCTAT. It is translated as CASSFRHWGNSY. The whole CDR3 reads CASSFRHWGNSYEQYF. Based on the CDR3 plus reference TRBV15 and TRBJ2-7, the full variable domain is DAGVTQTPRHEVAEKGQTIILKCEPVSGHNDLFWYRQTKIQGLELLSYFRSKSLMEDGGAFKDRFKAEMLNSSFSTLKIQPTEPKDSAVYLCASSFRHWGNSYEQYFGPGTRLTVL.

This clone was found a few times. Gene names and germline refer to mouse. Read coverage stops 4 residues before the CDR3 terminus; the germline J gene supplies the remainder. The V and J genes are TRBV5 and TRBJ2-4, with 11 bases that match TRBD2. Germline values: CDR1 LGHNA, CDR2 YNLKQL (reference sequence). V lost 0 bases and J lost 2; bases outside the gene matches: 1. The CDR3 is made up of 16 amino acids. The covered CDR3 bases are TGTGCCAGCAGCCAAGAGGGACTGGGGGTTCAAAAC. This codes for CASSQEGLGVQN. The CDR3, in full, reads CASSQEGLGVQNTLYF.

This clone was found many times. The genes and germline here are from mouse. With the read ending 3 residues before the CDR3 end, the germline J gene is used to fill in that end. The chain links TRBV19 to TRBJ1-6; TRBD1 matches 9 bases. TRBJ1-6 is flagged as an ORF with uncertain function. This CDR3 has 15 amino acids. Trimming cost V 2 bases and J 5 bases; bases outside gene matches: 2. From germline, CDR1 is FNHDT and CDR2 SITEND (reference sequence). CDR3 sequence: CASSITGGDNSPLYF. CDR3 DNA (partial): TGTGCCAGCAGTATTACAGGGGGCGATAATTCGCCC.

Regarding this clone: The listed genes are named as in mouse. The CDR3 end lies 3 residues beyond the end of the read and is filled in from the germline J gene. V is TRBV19 and J is TRBJ1-6; 7 bases are shared with TRBD1. TRBJ1-6 is sorted into the ORF group, with uncertain function. The CDR3 length is 15 residues. Germline CDR1 and CDR2: FNHDT and SITEND (reference sequence). Trimming took 6 bases from V and 5 from J; bases not matched to a gene: 8. The CDR3 is CASTRGQTNNSPLYF. Partial CDR3 DNA: TGTGCCAGCACCCGGGGACAGACAAATAATTCGCCC.

This clone was seen ten or more times. Gene names denote mouse genes. The read falls 4 residues short of the CDR3 end, and the missing part is taken from the germline J gene. The V call is TRBV13-1, the J call TRBJ2-7; TRBD2 agrees at 8 bases. Germline V gives CDR1 NSHNY, CDR2 SYGAGN. Germline trimming cut 0 bases from V and 0 bases from J; bases unmatched to any gene: 2. The CDR3 totals 15 residues. The CDR3 bases that were read are TGTGCCAGCAGTGATGGTGGGGGGGGCTCCTAT. Its translation: CASSDGGGGSY. The complete CDR3 protein is CASSDGGGGSYEQYF.

This clone showed up many times. Gene names and germline refer to mouse. The read ends 4 residues early relative to the CDR3; the germline J gene fills the gap. V and J are TRBV16 and TRBJ2-7; 11 bases fit TRBD2. CDR3 size: 18 residues. The J segment lost 0 bases and the V segment lost 2 bases, leaving 9 bases of the junction unmatched. Germline CDR1 and CDR2: SGHSA and FRNQAP. CDR3 DNA (partial): TGTGCAAGCAGCTTACCGGGACTGGGGGCCAACCCCTCCTAT. Translating it yields CASSLPGLGANPSY. The full CDR3 is CASSLPGLGANPSYEQYF.

Note on this clone: Gene names refer to mouse genes. Read coverage stops 4 residues before the CDR3 terminus; the germline J gene supplies the remainder. This rearrangement joins TRBV14 to TRBJ2-1, with 8 positions matching TRBD1. This CDR3 comprises 14 residues. V was pared by 4 bases and J by 4 bases, with 4 bases of the junction left unmatched. CDR1 and CDR2 (germline): SGHDT, FRDEAV. The CDR3 spells CASSINRGYAEQFF. CDR3 bases read: TGTGCCAGCAGTATCAACAGGGGGTATGCT.

Notes on this clone: A much larger clonotype is one base distant, so this may be a read error. Genes and germline come from the mouse. The CDR3 is cut off 4 residues early in the read; its end comes from the germline J gene. The chain has TRBV12-1 and TRBJ2-1, with D tentatively TRBD1 or TRBD2 (5 bases each). CDR3 size: 13 residues. Germline assignment: CDR1 SGHSN and CDR2 HYEKVE. This chain's CDR3 is CASPLGEGAEQFF. The part of the CDR3 DNA that was read is TGTGCCAGCCCTCTGGGAGAGGGGGCT.

About this clone itself: The gene names here belong to mouse. Sequencing ends 4 residues short of the CDR3 end; the germline J gene provides the rest. This sequence joins TRBV29 and TRBJ1-1; D is possibly TRBD1 (5 bases). Germline lookup yields CDR1 MSHET and CDR2 SYDVDS. This CDR3 comprises 10 residues. CDR3 residues: CASRDREVFF. CDR3 bases read: TGTGCTAGCAGAGACAGA.

In this sample, this clone turned up many times. The genes and germline here are from mouse. The read halts 4 residues ahead of the CDR3 end, with the missing end drawn from the germline J gene. The chain joins TRBV16 to TRBJ2-5; D unclear. CDR1 is SGHSA and CDR2 is FRNQAP in the germline V gene. This CDR3 is 10 amino acids long. The sequenced CDR3 bases are TGTGCAAGCATGGGAGAC. The encoded protein is CASMGD. The full CDR3 sequence reads CASMGDTQYF. The full variable domain, with the rest looked up from reference TRBV16 and TRBJ2-5, is NAGVIQTPRHKVTGKGQEATLWCEPISGHSAVFWYRQTIVQGLEFLTYFRNQAPIDDSGMPKERFSAQMPNQSHSTLKIQSTQPQDSAVYLCASMGDTQYFGPGTRLLVL.

This clone was recorded many times. Gene labels here are mouse ones. The CDR3 end lies 4 residues beyond the end of the read and is filled in from the germline J gene. The chain couples TRBV19 to TRBJ1-2, with D maybe TRBD1 (5 bases). The ends were cut back, 4 bases at V and 1 base at J, with 5 bases in the middle. This CDR3 is built from 12 residues. Germline CDR1 is FNHDT and CDR2 is SITEND (reference sequence). The sequenced part of the CDR3 DNA is TGTGCCAGCAGTGGACAAAACTCC. Residues: CASSGQNS. The full CDR3 sequence reads CASSGQNSDYTF.